Listed below are T cell receptor beta chains from one sample, sequenced in a study of persistence of HIV-infected CD4 T cells. Their target antigens are unknown. The protocol was immunoSEQ multiplex PCR, while the TCRdb copy is restricted to in-frame clones and leaves out a portion. The sample comprises fewer than 50,000 clones, 80% to 95% of which are singletons, and roughly 1.8% rests with the top ten. This sample comprised CD4+ T cells sorted from PBMCs after approximately 20-hour stimulation, obtained from a patient who received antiretroviral therapy. These receptor sequences come from an adult man with HIV who was CMV-seropositive. Each CDR3 is given with its conserved first and last residue. A D gene is named only where the DNA matches it firmly. Rows give clone size only sometimes, using once, few, many, or a class for an expanded clone.

TRBJ2-6 NA NA TRBV7-3 TGTGCCAGCAGCTTAAGGGCAGGGGGGGCCCCATCTGGGGCCAACGTCCTGACTTTC CASSLRAGGAPSGANVLTF
TRBJ2-1 TRBD2 NA TRBV7-6 TGTGCCAGCAGCTTATTCGGGGGGGCGAACAATGAGCAGTTCTTC CASSLFGGANNEQFF
TRBJ2-7 TRBD1 NA TRBV27 TGTGCCAGCAGCCGGGACAGGACAACCTACGAGCAGTACTTC CASSRDRTTYEQYF
TRBJ2-7 TRBD1 NA TRBV2 TGTGGCAGCAGGGGGGACAGGGGTCCCTACGAGCAGTACTTC CGSRGDRGPYEQYF
TRBJ2-2 TRBD2 NA TRBV4-1 TGCGCCAGCAGCCATGGAATAGCGGGGGGTTGGGCCGGGGAGCTGTTTTTT CASSHGIAGGWAGELFF
TRBJ1-2 TRBD1 NA TRBV5-1 TGCGCCAGCAGCCCCTGGACAGGGGGGAATGGCTACACCTTC CASSPWTGGNGYTF
TRBJ1-3 NA NA TRBV15 TGTGCCACCAGCAGAGACTTAGGGACCTCCTCTGGAAACACCATATATTTT CATSRDLGTSSGNTIYF
TRBJ1-2 NA NA TRBV14 TGTGCCAGCAGCCAAGATATCGGGTTGGGGGGAGATCATGGCTACACCTTC CASSQDIGLGGDHGYTF
TRBJ2-5 TRBD2 NA TRBV4-2 TGTGCCAGCAGCCCCGGACTAGCAGAAGAGACCCAGTACTTC CASSPGLAEETQYF
TRBJ1-5 TRBD1 few TRBV2 TGTGCCAGCAGTTTAAGACAGGGAAAGACGAATCAGCCCCAGCATTTT CASSLRQGKTNQPQHF
TRBJ2-6 NA NA TRBV5-8 TGTGCCAGCAGCTTGGTGGGGGCCAACGTCCTGACTTTC CASSLVGANVLTF
TRBJ1-6 NA NA TRBV2 TGTGCCAGCAGATTAACCAATTCACCCCTCCACTTT CASRLTNSPLHF
TRBJ1-2 NA once TRBV18 TGTGCCAGCGGGACGGGCTATGGCTACACCTTC CASGTGYGYTF
TRBJ1-1 NA NA TRBV7-3 TGTGCCAGCAGCTTTGACAGGCGGGGTGAAGCTTTCTTT CASSFDRRGEAFF
TRBJ1-2 NA NA TRBV5-4 TGTGCCAGCAGCTTATATGGGGTTGGTGGCTACACCTTC CASSLYGVGGYTF
TRBJ2-3 NA NA TRBV5-1 TGCGCCAGCGGAGCGAGGACAGATACGCAGTATTTT CASGARTDTQYF
TRBJ2-1 NA NA TRBV7-2 TGTGCCAGCAGCTTATCGCGGGGATCCTACAATGAGCAGTTCTTC CASSLSRGSYNEQFF
TRBJ2-7 NA NA TRBV28 TGTGCCAGCAGACCGTCGGCAGGGCTCCTCGAGCAGTACTTC CASRPSAGLLEQYF
TRBJ2-7 NA once TRBV7-6 TGTGCCAGCAGCTTAGCGGGGAGGGAGCAGTACTTC CASSLAGREQYF
TRBJ2-6 NA NA TRBV11-3 TGTGCCAGCAGCAAAGGGACGGCCTCTGGGGCCAACGTCCTGACTTTC CASSKGTASGANVLTF
TRBJ2-3 TRBD1 NA TRBV3-1/TRBV3-2 TGTGCCAGCAGCCAAGTGGGGACAGGGTCTGCTCCGCAGTATTTT CASSQVGTGSAPQYF
TRBJ1-4 NA NA TRBV5-1 TGCGCCAGCAGCTTGGGCCAGGGAACTAATGAAAAACTGTTTTTT CASSLGQGTNEKLFF
TRBJ2-7 NA NA TRBV29-1 TGCGCCGTCAGGGAGAACTACGAGCAGTACTTC CAVRENYEQYF
TRBJ2-1 TRBD1 NA TRBV6-1 TGTGCCAGCAGTGACAGGGGGCTAAGCGATGAGCAGTTCTTC CASSDRGLSDEQFF
TRBJ1-6 NA NA TRBV18 TGTGCCAGCTCACCTGGGGGATCGGATTCACCCCTCCACTTT CASSPGGSDSPLHF